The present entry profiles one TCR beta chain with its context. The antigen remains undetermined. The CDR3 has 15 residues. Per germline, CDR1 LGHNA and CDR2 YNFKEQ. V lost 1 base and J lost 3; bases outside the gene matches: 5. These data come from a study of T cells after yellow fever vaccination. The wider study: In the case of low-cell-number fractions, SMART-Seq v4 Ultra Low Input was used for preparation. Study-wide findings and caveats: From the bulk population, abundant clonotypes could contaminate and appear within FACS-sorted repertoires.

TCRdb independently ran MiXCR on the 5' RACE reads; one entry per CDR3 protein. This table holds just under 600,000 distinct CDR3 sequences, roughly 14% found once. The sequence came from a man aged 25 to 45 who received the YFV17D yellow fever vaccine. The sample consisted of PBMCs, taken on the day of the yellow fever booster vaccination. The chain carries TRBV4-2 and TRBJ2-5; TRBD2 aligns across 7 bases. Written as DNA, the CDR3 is TGTGCCAGCAGCCAAGGCGGGGGAGGGAAAGAGACCCAGTACTTC. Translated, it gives CASSQGGGGKETQYF.